A single T cell receptor (beta chain) is shown here with its context. Antigen unknown. Each CDR3 protein is one row after TCRdb ran MiXCR on the 5' RACE reads. The sample comprises fewer than 500,000 distinct CDR3 sequences, around an eighth of which are singletons, and approximately 1% rests with the top ten. The data were taken from a study of identical twins. Study-wide findings and caveats: Twin pairs had excess sharing that was weaker in beta out-of-frame sequences. Insertion counts were lower in abundant cord blood beta clonotypes, a trend that memory repertoires did not show. Alpha sequences that were out-of-frame and twin-shared showed an excess of low generation probability.

Trimming took 4 bases from V and 1 from J; bases not matched to a gene: 12. Germline V lookup: CDR1 KGHDR, CDR2 SFDVKD. The CDR3 covers 19 residues. This sample was also put to use in a study of yellow fever vaccine responses in identical twins.

The chain joins TRBV24-1 to TRBJ1-4; 9 positions match TRBD1. This clonotype originated in a woman aged 18-29 years in good health. Sequenced material: CD4+ T cells sorted from blood. The CDR3 nucleotides are TGTGCCACCAGTGACGACGACCCGGGACAGGGAGTAACTAATGAAAAACTGTTTTTT. Translation: CATSDDDPGQGVTNEKLFF.